This TCR beta chain comes out of a study of naive and memory T cell subsets. The CDR3 has 14 amino acids. In germline, CDR1 is MNHEY, CDR2 SMNVEV (reference sequence). J lost 3 bases, V lost 8 bases, and 9 bases had no gene match. TCR cDNA received a 3' ligated oligonucleotide that carried a UMI. The SP2 primer and nested alpha and beta constant region primers amplified ligated cDNA in four rounds. TCRdb reprocessed the 5' RACE reads with MiXCR, giving one entry per CDR3 protein. The profile covers about 32,000 distinct CDR3 sequences, with 15% to 20% appearing a single time and 2% to 3% taken by the ten largest.

The source is a female donor in good health. The chain combines TRBV27 with TRBJ2-7; 8 bases are shared with TRBD2. The CDR3 is CASSSGGSNYEQYF. The CDR3 DNA follows: TGTGCCAGCTCCTCGGGGGGGTCCAACTACGAGCAGTACTTC.